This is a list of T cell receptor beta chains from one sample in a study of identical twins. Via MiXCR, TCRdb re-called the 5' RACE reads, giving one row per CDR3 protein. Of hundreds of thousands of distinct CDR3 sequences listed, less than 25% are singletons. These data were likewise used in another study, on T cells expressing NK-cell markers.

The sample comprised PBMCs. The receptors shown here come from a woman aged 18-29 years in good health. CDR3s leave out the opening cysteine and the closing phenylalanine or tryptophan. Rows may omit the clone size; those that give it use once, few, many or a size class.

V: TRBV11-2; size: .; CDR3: ASSLEARAAEQY
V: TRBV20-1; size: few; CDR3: SAFLASGTKTQY
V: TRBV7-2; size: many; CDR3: ASSRGPNTDTQY
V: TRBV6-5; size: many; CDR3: ASSYSGGTDTQY
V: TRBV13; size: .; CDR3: ASGPGRGVEQY
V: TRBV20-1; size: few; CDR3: SAKSGNKYEQY
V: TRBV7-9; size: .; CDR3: ASSLMGNGYEQY
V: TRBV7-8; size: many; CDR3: ASGPRVMETQY
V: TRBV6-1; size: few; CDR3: ASSTRGRGTEAF
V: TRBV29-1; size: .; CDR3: SDQGDLGRTQY
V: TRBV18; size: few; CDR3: ASSQGPFSGNTIY
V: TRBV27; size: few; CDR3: ASSNRQGRVEGYT
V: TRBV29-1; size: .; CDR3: SVETGGTPYEQY
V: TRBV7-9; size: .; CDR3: ASTPPGTSGSYYEQY
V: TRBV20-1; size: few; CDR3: SARSIWAGGEQY
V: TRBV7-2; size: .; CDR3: ASSLAFSMN
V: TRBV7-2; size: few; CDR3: ASSPIVGIQY
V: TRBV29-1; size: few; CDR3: SVQGPSSYEQY
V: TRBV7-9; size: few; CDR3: ASSIDLNIQY
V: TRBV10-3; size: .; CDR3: AISDPAPEAGANVLT
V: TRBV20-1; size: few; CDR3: SARNRGTQY
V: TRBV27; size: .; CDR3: ASSTTSGGASVTQY
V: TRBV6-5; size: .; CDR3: ASSYSPTGTGVKGYT
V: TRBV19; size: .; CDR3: ASSATGWPPETQY